This TCR beta chain was sequenced during a study of T-cell memory formation after mild COVID-19. Worth noting for this clonotype: Its antigen is still unknown.

TCRdb fed the 5' RACE reads into MiXCR, producing one record per CDR3 protein. In the table there are roughly 99,000 distinct CDR3 sequences, roughly 14% of which are singletons. Study-level findings and limits: Later expanders leaned CD4+, whereas clones that contracted between day 15 and 85 were balanced CD4/CD8. Among contracting clones, CD4+ were mainly CM/EM and CD8+ enriched in EMRA.

The specimen was PBMCs or a T cell subset sorted from them (not recorded which). This clonotype originated in a man younger than 35 who had mild COVID-19 (a few samples of this study predate the infection). Cell type and time point are not known.

This CDR3 is CASIHREVEDTQYF. DNA of the CDR3: TGTGCCAGCATACACCGGGAAGTAGAAGATACGCAGTATTTT. The chain uses TRBV7-9 and TRBJ2-3, with D perhaps matching TRBD2 (5 bases). CDR3 size: 14 residues. Germline lookup yields CDR1 SEHNR and CDR2 FQNEAQ (reference sequence). V was cut by 7 bases and J by 5 bases, with 16 bases left in between.